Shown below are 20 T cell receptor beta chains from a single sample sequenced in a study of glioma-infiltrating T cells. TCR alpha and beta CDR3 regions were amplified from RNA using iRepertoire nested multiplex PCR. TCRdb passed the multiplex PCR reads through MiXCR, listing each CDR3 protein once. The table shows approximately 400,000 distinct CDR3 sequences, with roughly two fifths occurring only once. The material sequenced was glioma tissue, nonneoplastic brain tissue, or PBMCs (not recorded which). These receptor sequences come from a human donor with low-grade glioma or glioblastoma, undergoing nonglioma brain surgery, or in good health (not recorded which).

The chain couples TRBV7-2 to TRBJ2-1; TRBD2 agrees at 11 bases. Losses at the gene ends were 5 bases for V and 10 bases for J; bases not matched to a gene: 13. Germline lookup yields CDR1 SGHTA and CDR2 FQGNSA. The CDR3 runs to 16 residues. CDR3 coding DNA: TGTGCCAGCAGCCCCAGACTAGCGGGGAGCTCCTACGAGCAGTTCTTC. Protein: CASSPRLAGSSYEQFF.

The CDR3 DNA reads as TGTGCCAGCAGCTTAGTGGGACTAGCGGGAGGGGACGAGCAGTACTTC. Translation gives CASSLVGLAGGDEQYF. The genes are TRBV7-2 and TRBJ2-7, with 16 nucleotides matching TRBD2. The junction had 2 bases not matched to a gene; V was cut back by 1 base and J by 5 bases. Germline CDR1 is SGHTA and CDR2 is FQGNSA. The CDR3 runs 16 residues.

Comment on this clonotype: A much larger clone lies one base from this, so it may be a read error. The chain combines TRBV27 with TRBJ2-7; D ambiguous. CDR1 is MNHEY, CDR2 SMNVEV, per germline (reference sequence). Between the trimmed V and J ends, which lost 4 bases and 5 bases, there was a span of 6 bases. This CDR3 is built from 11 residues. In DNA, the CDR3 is TGTGCCAGCAGTTCCCCCCACGAGCAGTACTTC. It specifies CASSSPHEQYF.

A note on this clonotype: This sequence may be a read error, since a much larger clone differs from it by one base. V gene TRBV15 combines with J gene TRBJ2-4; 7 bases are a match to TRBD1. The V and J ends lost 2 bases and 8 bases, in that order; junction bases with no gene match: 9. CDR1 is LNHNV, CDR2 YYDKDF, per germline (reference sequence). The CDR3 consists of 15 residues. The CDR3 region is CATSRRQGILDIQYF. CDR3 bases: TGTGCCACCAGCAGAAGACAGGGAATTTTGGACATTCAGTACTTC.

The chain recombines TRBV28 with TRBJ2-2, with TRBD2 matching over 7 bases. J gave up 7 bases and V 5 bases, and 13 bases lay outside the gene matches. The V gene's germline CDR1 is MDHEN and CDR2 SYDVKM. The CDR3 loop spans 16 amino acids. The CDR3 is CASSTPGGRGIGELFF. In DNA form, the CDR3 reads TGTGCCAGCAGTACCCCCGGCGGGAGAGGTATCGGGGAGCTGTTTTTT.

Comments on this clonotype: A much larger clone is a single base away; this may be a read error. For the CDR3, the DNA is TGTGCCAGCAGGGCCGGGGGACCGGGATGGGCTGAAGCTTTCTTT. It is translated as CASRAGGPGWAEAFF. The V gene is TRBV28, the J gene TRBJ1-1; D possibly corresponds to TRBD1 (5 bases). This CDR3 is 15 amino acids long. Deletions cut 6 bases from V and 6 bases from J, with 20 bases between. Germline assignment: CDR1 MDHEN and CDR2 SYDVKM.

DNA of the CDR3: TGTGCCAGCACCACTTTGGTGGCAGGGGGCACAGATACGCAGTATTTT. Its protein product is CASTTLVAGGTDTQYF. The chain is built from TRBV5-5 and TRBJ2-3; the D gene is possibly TRBD1 (6 bases). The ends were cut back, 6 bases at V and 1 base at J, with 18 bases in the middle. This CDR3 is 16 amino acids long. Per germline, CDR1 SGHKS and CDR2 YYEKEE (reference sequence).

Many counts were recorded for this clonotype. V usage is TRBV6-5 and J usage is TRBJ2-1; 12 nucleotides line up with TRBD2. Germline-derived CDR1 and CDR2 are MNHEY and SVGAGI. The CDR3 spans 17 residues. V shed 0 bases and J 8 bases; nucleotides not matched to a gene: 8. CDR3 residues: CASSYSMALAGGDEQFF. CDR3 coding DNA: TGTGCCAGCAGTTACTCGATGGCACTAGCGGGAGGTGATGAGCAGTTCTTC.

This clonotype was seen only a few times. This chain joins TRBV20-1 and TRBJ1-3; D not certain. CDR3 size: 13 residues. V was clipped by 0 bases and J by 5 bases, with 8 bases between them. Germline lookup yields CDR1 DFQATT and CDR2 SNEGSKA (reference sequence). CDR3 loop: CSARDPSRNTIYF. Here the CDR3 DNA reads TGCAGTGCTAGAGACCCATCAAGAAACACCATATATTTT.

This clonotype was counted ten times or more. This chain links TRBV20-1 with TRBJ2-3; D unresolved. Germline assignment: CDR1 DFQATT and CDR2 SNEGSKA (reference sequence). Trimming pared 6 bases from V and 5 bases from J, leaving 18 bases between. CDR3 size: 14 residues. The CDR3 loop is CSAGRARLEDTQYF. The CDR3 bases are TGCAGTGCCGGTAGGGCCCGTTTGGAAGATACGCAGTATTTT.

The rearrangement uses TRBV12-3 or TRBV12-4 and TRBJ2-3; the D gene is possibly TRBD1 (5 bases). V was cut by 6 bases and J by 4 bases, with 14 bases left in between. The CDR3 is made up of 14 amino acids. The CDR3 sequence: CASRQGNEADTQYF. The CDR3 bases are TGTGCCAGCAGGCAGGGAAATGAGGCAGATACGCAGTATTTT.

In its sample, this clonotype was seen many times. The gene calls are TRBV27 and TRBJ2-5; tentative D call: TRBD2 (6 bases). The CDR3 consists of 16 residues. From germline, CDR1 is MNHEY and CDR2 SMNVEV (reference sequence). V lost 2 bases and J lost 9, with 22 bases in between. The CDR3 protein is CASSLAGFSGLGAQYF. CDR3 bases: TGTGCCAGCAGTTTAGCCGGCTTTAGCGGCCTTGGGGCCCAGTACTTC.

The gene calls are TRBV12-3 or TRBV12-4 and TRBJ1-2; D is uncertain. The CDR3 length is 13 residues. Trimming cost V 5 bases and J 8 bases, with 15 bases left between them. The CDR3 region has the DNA TGTGCCAGCAGTCCCGACGGCCATAGAGGCTACACCTTC. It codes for CASSPDGHRGYTF.

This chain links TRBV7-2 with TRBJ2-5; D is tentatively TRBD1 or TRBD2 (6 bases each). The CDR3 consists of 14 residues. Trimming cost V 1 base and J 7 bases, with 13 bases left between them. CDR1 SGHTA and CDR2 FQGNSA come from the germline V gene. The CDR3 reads CASSLEGGSGTQYF. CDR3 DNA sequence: TGTGCCAGCAGCTTAGAAGGGGGGTCGGGGACCCAGTACTTC.

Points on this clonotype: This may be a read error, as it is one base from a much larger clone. The CDR3 loop reads CASSYRQSSGIEQFF. CDR3 DNA sequence: TGTGCCAGCAGTTACAGACAGTCTAGCGGGATTGAGCAGTTCTTC. The genes are TRBV6-2 or TRBV6-3 and TRBJ2-1; 9 bases are shared with TRBD2. From germline, CDR1 is MNHEY and CDR2 SVGEGT. J lost 9 bases, V lost 2 bases, and 8 bases had no gene match. The CDR3 loop spans 15 amino acids.

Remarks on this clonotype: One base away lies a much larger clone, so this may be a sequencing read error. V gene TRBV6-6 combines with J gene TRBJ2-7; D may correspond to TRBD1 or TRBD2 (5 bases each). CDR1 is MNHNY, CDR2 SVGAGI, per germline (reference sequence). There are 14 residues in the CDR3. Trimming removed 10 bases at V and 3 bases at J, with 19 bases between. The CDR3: CATEGRDGSYEQYF. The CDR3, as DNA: TGTGCCACCGAGGGTCGGGACGGAAGCTACGAGCAGTACTTC.

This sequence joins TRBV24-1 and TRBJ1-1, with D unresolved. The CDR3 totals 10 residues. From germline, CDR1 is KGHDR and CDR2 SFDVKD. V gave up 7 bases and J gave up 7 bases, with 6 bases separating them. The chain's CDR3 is CATSCREAFF. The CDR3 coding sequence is TGTGCCACCAGCTGCCGTGAAGCTTTCTTT.

CDR3 loop: CASSLGPQEGTGRTQYF. CDR3 in DNA: TGTGCCAGCAGCTTAGGACCTCAGGAGGGGACAGGAAGGACCCAGTACTTC. The rearrangement uses TRBV7-2 and TRBJ2-5, with TRBD1 matching 8 bases. Trimming at V came to 1 base and at J to 7 bases, leaving 14 bases not matched to a gene. From germline, CDR1 is SGHTA and CDR2 FQGNSA. This CDR3 has 17 residues.

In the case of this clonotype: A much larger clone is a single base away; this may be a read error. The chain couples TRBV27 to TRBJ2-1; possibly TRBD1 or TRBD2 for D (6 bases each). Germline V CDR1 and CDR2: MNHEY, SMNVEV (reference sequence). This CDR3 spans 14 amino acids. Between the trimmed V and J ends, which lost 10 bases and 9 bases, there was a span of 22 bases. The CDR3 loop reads CATRGSGFGGEQFF. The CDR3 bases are TGTGCCACCAGGGGTAGCGGCTTTGGCGGTGAGCAGTTCTTC.

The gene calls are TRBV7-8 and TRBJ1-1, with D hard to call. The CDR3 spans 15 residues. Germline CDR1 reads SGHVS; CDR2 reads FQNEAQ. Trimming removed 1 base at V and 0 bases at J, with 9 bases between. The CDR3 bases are TGTGCCAGCAGCTTAGAAGCCCGAATGAACACTGAAGCTTTCTTT. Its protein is CASSLEARMNTEAFF.